The 22 T cell receptor beta chains below were found in one sample sequenced in a study of a mutant IDH1 vaccine in newly diagnosed glioma. Measured with immunoSEQ multiplex PCR; TCRdb has only the in-frame clones, and not every one. Among under 60,000 clones, less than 80% were seen once, and the ten largest hold approximately 12%. Time point: week 35, safety follow-up. In every dose of vaccine, 300 ug of mutant IDH1 20-mer peptide was given alongside topical imiquimod. These receptors lack a known antigen. The material was PBMCs, obtained from a glioma patient whose treatment included an IDH1 peptide vaccine. These receptors were obtained from a man aged 35-49 years with glioma.

This clone was seen a handful of times. The chain recombines TRBV7-9 with TRBJ1-2; D call uncertain. Germline V lookup: CDR1 SEHNR, CDR2 FQNEAQ (reference sequence). There are 11 residues in the CDR3. V lost 5 bases and J lost 8, with 9 bases in between. The CDR3 reads CASSRTGGYTF. CDR3 nucleotides: TGTGCCAGCAGCAGGACCGGGGGCTACACCTTC.

DNA of the CDR3: TGTGCCAGCTACGGCGGGTCCTCCTACAATGAGCAGTTCTTC. As protein: CASYGGSSYNEQFF. The chain carries TRBV5-6 and TRBJ2-1, with D possibly TRBD2 on 5 matching bases. Germline V CDR1 and CDR2: SGHDT, YYEEEE. CDR3 size: 14 residues. V shed 7 bases and J shed 0 bases, with 11 bases lying between them.

This clone was observed a few times. This chain connects TRBV30 to TRBJ1-2; tentative D call: TRBD1 (5 bases). V was pared by 0 bases and J by 11 bases, with 10 bases between. The CDR3 runs to 11 residues. Germline CDR1 GTSNPN, CDR2 SVGIG (reference sequence). Written as DNA, the CDR3 is TGTGCCTGGAGTGTTACATGGGGGTACACCTTC. Residues: CAWSVTWGYTF.

The V gene is TRBV2, the J gene TRBJ1-1, with no clear D. The CDR3 has 12 residues. Germline CDR1 and CDR2: SNHLY and FYNNEI. Between the trimmed V and J ends, which lost 6 bases and 0 bases, there was a span of 5 bases. CDR3 nucleotides: TGTGCCAGCAGGGGTATGAACACTGAAGCTTTCTTT. Residues: CASRGMNTEAFF.

The V gene is TRBV29-1, the J gene TRBJ1-1; D gene ambiguous. In germline, CDR1 is SQVTM, CDR2 ANQGSEA. V lost 1 base and J lost 1, with 10 bases in between. The CDR3 runs 14 residues. CDR3 sequence (DNA): TGCAGCGTTGAAGGTCAGCAACCGAACACTGAAGCTTTCTTT. Amino acid sequence: CSVEGQQPNTEAFF.

The chain couples TRBV11-3 to TRBJ2-1; D remains unclear. Between the trimmed V and J ends, which lost 0 bases and 4 bases, there was a span of 4 bases. CDR3 length equals 13 residues. Germline values: CDR1 SGHNT, CDR2 YENEEA. The CDR3 is CASSLDRYNEQFF. The CDR3 DNA sequence: TGTGCCAGCAGCTTAGATCGGTACAATGAGCAGTTCTTC.

The chain combines TRBV18 with TRBJ2-3; 7 nucleotides align to TRBD2. Losses at the gene ends were 2 bases for V and 3 bases for J; bases not matched to a gene: 8. The CDR3 covers 16 residues. Germline V gives CDR1 KGHSH, CDR2 LQKENI. CDR3 nucleotides: TGTGCCAGCTCACCATTAGGACTAGGGTTAACAGATACGCAGTATTTT. Its translation: CASSPLGLGLTDTQYF.

The sample holds a few counts of this clone. This chain uses TRBV9 with TRBJ2-1; a possible D gene is TRBD2 (6 bases). The CDR3 has 18 residues. V was trimmed by 1 base and J by 13 bases, leaving 30 bases between them. Germline assignment: CDR1 SGDLS and CDR2 YYNGEE. This CDR3 is CASSVPLELFPPGVGQFF. CDR3 nucleotide sequence: TGTGCCAGCAGCGTACCCCTCGAACTCTTCCCCCCGGGAGTGGGACAGTTCTTC.

The chain carries TRBV6-5 and TRBJ2-1, with TRBD1 as a possible D gene (5 bases). Germline loops: CDR1 MNHEY, CDR2 SVGAGI. The CDR3 loop spans 12 amino acids. The V end was cut by 6 bases, the J end by 9 bases, with 12 bases between. CDR3 loop: CASSLDSREQFF. DNA for the CDR3: TGTGCCAGCAGCCTAGACAGTCGTGAGCAGTTCTTC.

The gene calls are TRBV7-2 and TRBJ1-1, with unresolved D. From germline, CDR1 is SGHTA and CDR2 FQGNSA. The CDR3 is made up of 13 amino acids. V was trimmed by 3 bases and J by 11 bases, leaving 16 bases between them. CDR3 region: CASSFGPGNVAFF. The CDR3 nucleotides are TGTGCCAGCAGCTTCGGGCCCGGGAACGTGGCTTTCTTT. Together with reference TRBV7-2 and TRBJ1-1, the CDR3 gives the full variable domain: GAGVSQSPSNKVTEKGKDVELRCDPISGHTALYWYRQSLGQGLEFLIYFQGNSAPDKSGLPSDRFSAERTGGSVSTLTIQRTQQEDSAVYLCASSFGPGNVAFFGQGTRLTVV.

This sequence joins TRBV14 and TRBJ2-3; no firm D call. Trimming stripped 0 bases from V and 0 bases from J, with 7 bases between. Germline CDR1 and CDR2: SGHDN and FVKESK. This CDR3 region has 15 residues. The CDR3 here is CASSQETPSTDTQYF. CDR3 in DNA: TGTGCCAGCAGCCAAGAAACGCCCAGCACAGATACGCAGTATTTT.

The chain carries TRBV6-1 and TRBJ2-7, with D tentatively TRBD1 or TRBD2 (5 bases each). CDR3 length: 13 residues. CDR1 and CDR2 (germline): MNHNS, SASEGT. Trimming shortened V by 7 bases and J by 4 bases, and 14 bases separated the two germline ends. The CDR3 loop is CASTLTGAYEQYV. CDR3 sequence (DNA): TGTGCCAGCACTCTTACCGGGGCGTACGAGCAGTACGTC.

In its sample, this clone was seen many times. V is TRBV9 and J is TRBJ2-7; D may be TRBD1 (5 bases). This CDR3 region has 12 residues. The V and J ends lost 8 bases and 0 bases respectively, with 9 bases between them. In germline, CDR1 is SGDLS, CDR2 YYNGEE. CDR3 in DNA: TGTGCCAGTCAGGGAAGCTCCTACGAGCAGTACGTC. Its translation: CASQGSSYEQYV.

This clone occurred once. V and J are TRBV6-1 and TRBJ2-2; D gene ambiguous. V was trimmed by 4 bases and J by 1 base, leaving 4 bases between them. From germline, CDR1 is MNHNS and CDR2 SASEGT. The CDR3 contains 13 residues. Here the CDR3 reads CASSVENTGELFF. CDR3 sequence (DNA): TGTGCCAGCAGTGTCGAGAACACCGGGGAGCTGTTTTTT.

The chain couples TRBV14 to TRBJ1-5; 7 nucleotides align to TRBD1. The ends lost 4 bases at V and 8 bases at J; junction bases unmatched: 8. The CDR3 sequence is 14 residues long. CDR1 is SGHDN and CDR2 is FVKESK in the germline V gene. The CDR3 sequence is CASSPGTVGEPQHF. The DNA of the CDR3 is TGTGCCAGCAGCCCAGGGACAGTCGGAGAGCCCCAGCATTTT.

This clone was observed a few times. The V call is TRBV11-2, the J call TRBJ1-3; D not certain. CDR1 is SGHAT and CDR2 is FQNNGV in the germline V gene. Trimming cost V 3 bases and J 0 bases, with 9 bases left between them. The CDR3 covers 15 residues. CDR3 sequence (DNA): TGTGCCAGCAGCTTCGGGCCAGCCTCTGGAAACACCATATATTTT. The encoded protein is CASSFGPASGNTIYF.

This clone occurred a few times. The chain links TRBV5-6 to TRBJ1-6; unclear D gene. Germline V gene sequence: CDR1 SGHDT, CDR2 YYEEEE. The CDR3 covers 14 residues. Trimming left V 4 bases short and J 6 bases short, with 11 bases between. As DNA, the CDR3 is TGTGCCAGCAGCCATGAACGGGCTAATTCACCCCTCCACTTT. It is translated as CASSHERANSPLHF.

The chain carries TRBV7-8 and TRBJ1-3; D gene unclear. Between the trimmed V and J ends, which lost 3 bases and 4 bases, there was a span of 4 bases. Germline-derived CDR1 and CDR2 are SGHVS and FQNEAQ. The CDR3 loop spans 12 amino acids. The CDR3 region is CASSFGGNTIYF. The CDR3 coding sequence is TGTGCCAGCAGCTTTGGGGGAAACACCATATATTTT.

The chain couples TRBV4-3 to TRBJ2-2; D is possibly TRBD2 (6 bases). Trimming removed 6 bases from V and 4 bases from J, with 12 bases in between. The CDR3 contains 14 residues. Germline values: CDR1 LGHNA, CDR2 YSLEER. The DNA of the CDR3 is TGCGCCAGCAGGACACGGGGGATCACCGGGGAGCTGTTTTTT. As protein: CASRTRGITGELFF.

The rearrangement links TRBV5-6 to TRBJ1-1, with 9 bases aligning to TRBD1. In germline, CDR1 is SGHDT, CDR2 YYEEEE. The CDR3 loop spans 15 amino acids. Germline trimming cut 4 bases from V and 1 base from J; bases unmatched to any gene: 5. As DNA, the CDR3 is TGTGCCAGCAGCAGGGGACAGGGACCGAACACTGAAGCTTTCTTT. Translation: CASSRGQGPNTEAFF.

The V call is TRBV6-1, the J call TRBJ2-3; D is tentatively TRBD1 or TRBD2 (6 bases each). V dropped 3 bases and J dropped 5 bases, with 9 bases sitting between them. The CDR3 spans 13 residues. Germline assignment: CDR1 MNHNS and CDR2 SASEGT. This CDR3 is CASSEGGEDTQYF. The CDR3 region has the DNA TGTGCCAGCAGTGAGGGGGGCGAAGATACGCAGTATTTT.

The chain combines TRBV9 with TRBJ1-3; D remains unclear. The CDR3 length is 16 residues. V was shortened by 4 bases and J by 0 bases, with 14 bases between the two germline ends. Germline CDR1 SGDLS, CDR2 YYNGEE. The CDR3 DNA sequence: TGTGCCAGCAGCCCCCGAAGGGAAGGCTCTGGAAACACCATATATTTT. Its protein is CASSPRREGSGNTIYF.